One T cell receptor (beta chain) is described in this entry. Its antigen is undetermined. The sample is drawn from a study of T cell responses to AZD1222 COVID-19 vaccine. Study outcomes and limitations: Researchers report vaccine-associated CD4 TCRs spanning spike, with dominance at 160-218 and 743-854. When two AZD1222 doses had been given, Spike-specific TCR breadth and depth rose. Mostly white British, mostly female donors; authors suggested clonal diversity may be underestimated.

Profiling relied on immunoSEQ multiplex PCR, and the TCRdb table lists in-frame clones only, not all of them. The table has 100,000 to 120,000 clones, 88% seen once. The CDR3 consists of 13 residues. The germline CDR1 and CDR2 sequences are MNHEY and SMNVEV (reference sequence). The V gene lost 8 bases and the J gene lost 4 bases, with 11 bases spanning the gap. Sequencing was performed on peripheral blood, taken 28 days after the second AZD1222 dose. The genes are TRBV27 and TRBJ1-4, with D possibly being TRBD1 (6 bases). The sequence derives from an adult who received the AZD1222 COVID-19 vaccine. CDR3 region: CASLDRLNEKLFF. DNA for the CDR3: TGTGCCAGCCTCGACAGGCTTAATGAAAAACTGTTTTTT. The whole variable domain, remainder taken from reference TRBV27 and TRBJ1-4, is EAQVTQNPRYLITVTGKKLTVTCSQNMNHEYMSWYRQDPGLGLRQIYYSMNVEVTDKGDVPEGYKVSRKEKRNFPLILESPSPNQTSLYFCASLDRLNEKLFFGSGTQLSVL.